There are a few counts of the clone carrying this T cell receptor (beta chain). Trimming at V came to 3 bases and at J to 9 bases, leaving 12 bases not matched to a gene. CDR1 and CDR2 from the germline V gene are SGDLS and YYNGEE. The CDR3 covers 16 residues. Per the authors' pipeline: Amplified reference gene primers provided the basis for estimating nucleated cell counts. Data came from immunoSEQ multiplex PCR; TCRdb stores just in-frame clones and leaves some out. V and J calls and clone size are given by that table; D and trimming were obtained from the DNA. The sample has 200,000 to 300,000 clones, 80% to 90% seen once. The data originate from a study of blood T cell repertoires in COVID-19. Overall study: Collection of acute and convalescent COVID-19 samples took place in the United States, Italy and Spain. The cDNA or gDNA used as material had been derived from T cells, B-cell-depleted T cells, or PBMCs.

Sequencing input: peripheral blood. V gene TRBV9 combines with J gene TRBJ1-6; 7 bases match TRBD1. This sequence was found in a woman in her thirties or forties who had recovered from COVID-19. CDR3 coding DNA: TGTGCCAGCAGCGCCCACCAGGGGGGAGTTGCTTCACCCCTCCACTTT. This codes for CASSAHQGGVASPLHF.